The 3 T cell receptor beta chains given below trace back to one sample, sequenced in a study of PD-1 blockade in classical Hodgkin lymphoma. Every one of the patients relapsed after autologous stem cell transplantation (brentuximab vedotin exposure was variable). Thawed PBMCs yielded CD4+ T cells through magnetic negative selection. Profiling relied on immunoSEQ multiplex PCR, and the TCRdb table lists in-frame clones only, not all of them. The profile shows under 15,000 clones, roughly 80% of them singletons. Sequenced material: CD4+ T cells from blood, taken at baseline. Receptors were obtained from a human donor with classical Hodgkin lymphoma.

A few counts support this clone. The chain is built from TRBV28 and TRBJ1-2, with D perhaps matching TRBD1 (5 bases). The CDR3 totals 14 residues. Germline-derived CDR1 and CDR2 are MDHEN and SYDVKM. The V and J ends lost 5 bases and 2 bases respectively, with 12 bases between them. CDR3 protein: CASSSEGLNYGYTF. In DNA form, the CDR3 reads TGTGCCAGCAGTAGCGAGGGGCTCAACTATGGCTACACCTTC.

The chain has TRBV6-1 and TRBJ1-1; D is undetermined. Germline V gene lookup returns CDR1 MNHNS and CDR2 SASEGT. CDR3 length: 13 amino acids. V dropped 6 bases and J dropped 3 bases, with 11 bases sitting between them. CDR3 in amino acids: CASRADYYTEAFF. CDR3 nucleotide sequence: TGTGCCAGCAGGGCGGATTATTACACTGAAGCTTTCTTT.

The rearrangement uses TRBV5-1 and TRBJ2-3; the match to TRBD2 covers 9 bases. Losses at the gene ends were 0 bases for V and 5 bases for J; bases not matched to a gene: 1. The CDR3 sequence is 14 residues long. Germline loops: CDR1 SGHRS, CDR2 YFSETQ. CDR3: CASSLGLAVDTQYF. DNA of the CDR3: TGCGCCAGCAGCTTGGGACTAGCGGTAGATACGCAGTATTTT.